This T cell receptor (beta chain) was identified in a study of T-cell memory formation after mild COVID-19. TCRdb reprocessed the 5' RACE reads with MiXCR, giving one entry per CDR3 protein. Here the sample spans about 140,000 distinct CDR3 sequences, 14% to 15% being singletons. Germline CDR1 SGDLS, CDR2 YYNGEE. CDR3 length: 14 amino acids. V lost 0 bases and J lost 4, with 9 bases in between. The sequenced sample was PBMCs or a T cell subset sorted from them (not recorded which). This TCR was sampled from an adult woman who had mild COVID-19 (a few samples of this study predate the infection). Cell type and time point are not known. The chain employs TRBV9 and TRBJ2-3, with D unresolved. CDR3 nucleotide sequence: TGTGCCAGCAGCGTAGCAAGCTTCGCAGATACGCAGTATTTT. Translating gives CASSVASFADTQYF.